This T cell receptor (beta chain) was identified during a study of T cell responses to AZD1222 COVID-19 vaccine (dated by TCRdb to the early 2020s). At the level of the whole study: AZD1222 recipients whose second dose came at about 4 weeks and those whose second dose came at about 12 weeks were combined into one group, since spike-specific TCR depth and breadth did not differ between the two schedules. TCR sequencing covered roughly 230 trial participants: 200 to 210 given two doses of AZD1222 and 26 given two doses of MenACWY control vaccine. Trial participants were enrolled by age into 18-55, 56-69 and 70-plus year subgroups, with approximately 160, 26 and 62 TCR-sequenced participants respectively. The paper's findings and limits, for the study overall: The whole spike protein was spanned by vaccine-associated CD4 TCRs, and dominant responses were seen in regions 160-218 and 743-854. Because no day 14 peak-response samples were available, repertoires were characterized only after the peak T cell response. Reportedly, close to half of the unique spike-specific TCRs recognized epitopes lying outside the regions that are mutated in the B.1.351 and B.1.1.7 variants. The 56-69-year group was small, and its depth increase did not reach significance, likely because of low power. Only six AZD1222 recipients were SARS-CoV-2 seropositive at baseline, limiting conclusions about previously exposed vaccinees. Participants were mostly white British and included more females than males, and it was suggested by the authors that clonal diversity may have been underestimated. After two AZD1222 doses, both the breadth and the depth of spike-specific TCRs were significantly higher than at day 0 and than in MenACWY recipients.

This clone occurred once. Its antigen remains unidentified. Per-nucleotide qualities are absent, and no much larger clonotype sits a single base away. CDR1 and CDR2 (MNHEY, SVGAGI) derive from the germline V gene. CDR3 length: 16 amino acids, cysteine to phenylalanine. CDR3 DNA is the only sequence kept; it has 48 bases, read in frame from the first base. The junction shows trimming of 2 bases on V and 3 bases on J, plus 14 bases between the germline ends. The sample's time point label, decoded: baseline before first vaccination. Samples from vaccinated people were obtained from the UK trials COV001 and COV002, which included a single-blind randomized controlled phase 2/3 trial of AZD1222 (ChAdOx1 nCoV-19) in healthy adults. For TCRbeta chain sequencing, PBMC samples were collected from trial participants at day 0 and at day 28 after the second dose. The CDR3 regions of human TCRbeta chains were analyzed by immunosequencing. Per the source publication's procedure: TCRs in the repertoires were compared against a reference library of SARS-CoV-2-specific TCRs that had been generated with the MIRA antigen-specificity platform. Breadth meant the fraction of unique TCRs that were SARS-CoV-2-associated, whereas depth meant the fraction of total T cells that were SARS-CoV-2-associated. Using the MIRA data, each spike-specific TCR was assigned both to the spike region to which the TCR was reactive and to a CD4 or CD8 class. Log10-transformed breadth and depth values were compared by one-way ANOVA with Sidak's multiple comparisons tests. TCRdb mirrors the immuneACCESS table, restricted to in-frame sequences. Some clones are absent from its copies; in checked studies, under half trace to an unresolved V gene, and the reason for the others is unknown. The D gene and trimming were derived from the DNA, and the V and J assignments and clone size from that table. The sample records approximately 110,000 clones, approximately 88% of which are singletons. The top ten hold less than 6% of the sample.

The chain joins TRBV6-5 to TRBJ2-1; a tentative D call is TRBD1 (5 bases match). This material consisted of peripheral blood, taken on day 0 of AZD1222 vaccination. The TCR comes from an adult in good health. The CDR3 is CASSYAEPRDYNEQFF. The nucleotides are TGTGCCAGCAGTTACGCGGAACCCAGGGACTACAATGAGCAGTTCTTC.